Each of the 5 T cell receptor beta chains below was sequenced from the same sample in a study of T cells after posttransplantation cyclophosphamide (dated by TCRdb to 2015 to 2016). Library construction relied on the immunoSEQ multiplex PCR assay. Not all clones reach the TCRdb copy of this immuneACCESS table, which keeps in-frame sequences only. Checked studies attribute under half of the gap to unresolved V genes and leave the rest unexplained. The table for this sample lists around 1,500 clones; approximately 97% of them were counted only once. The ten biggest clones cover under 2% of the sample. Sequenced material: naive CD8+ T cells sorted from PBMCs. These receptors all stem from a woman aged 60-70 years in good health, CMV-negative, and a related stem cell transplant donor.

The chain links TRBV10-3 to TRBJ2-1, with D possibly being TRBD1 (5 bases). CDR3 length: 11 residues. The germline V and J ends were trimmed by 3 bases and 9 bases, with 6 bases remaining between them. In germline, CDR1 is ENHRY, CDR2 SYGVKD. DNA of the CDR3: TGTGCCATCAGTGAAGGGGTTGAGCAGTTCTTC. Translation: CAISEGVEQFF.

This chain uses TRBV7-9 with TRBJ1-5, with 8 positions matching TRBD1. The CDR3 loop spans 16 amino acids. Germline CDR1 is SEHNR and CDR2 is FQNEAQ (reference sequence). Unmatched junction bases numbered 5, after V lost 3 bases and J lost 1 base. The CDR3 spells CASSLGSGGSNQPQHF. CDR3 DNA sequence: TGTGCCAGCAGCTTGGGGTCAGGGGGCAGCAATCAGCCCCAGCATTTT.

The chain employs TRBV7-3 and TRBJ2-2; 10 nucleotides agree with TRBD2. The ends lost 5 bases at V and 2 bases at J; junction bases unmatched: 14. The length of the CDR3 is 19 residues. Looked up from germline, CDR1 is SGHTA and CDR2 is FQGTGA. DNA of the CDR3: TGTGCCAGCAGCGCCACCCCGGGACTAGCGACACTTAACACCGGGGAGCTGTTTTTT. Translating gives CASSATPGLATLNTGELFF.

The J gene is TRBJ1-5, the V gene TRBV2; D is possibly TRBD1 (5 bases). Germline CDR1 reads SNHLY; CDR2 reads FYNNEI. The CDR3 is made up of 15 amino acids. Trimming removed 3 bases from V and 0 bases from J, with 9 bases in between. This CDR3 is CASSEGQNSNQPQHF. The CDR3 DNA follows: TGTGCCAGCAGTGAGGGGCAGAATAGCAATCAGCCCCAGCATTTT.

Concerning this clone: Other DNA sequences in the same sample also yield this CDR3. This rearrangement joins TRBV6-1 to TRBJ1-2; D possibly corresponds to TRBD1 (5 bases). The germline V and J ends were trimmed by 1 base and 4 bases, with 13 bases remaining between them. Germline CDR1 is MNHNS and CDR2 is SASEGT. The CDR3 contains 15 residues. The CDR3 coding sequence is TGTGCCAGCAGTGAAGAAGGAGGGGCTTCCTATGGCTACACCTTC. It codes for CASSEEGGASYGYTF.